These T cell receptor beta chains were read from a single sample in a study of T cells after yellow fever vaccination. TCRdb redid the calling of the 5' RACE reads with MiXCR, one entry per CDR3 protein. The sample comprises around 340,000 distinct CDR3 sequences, around 12% of which are singletons, and approximately 3.4% rests with the top ten. This sample comprised CD4+ T cells sorted from PBMCs, obtained 15 days after the yellow fever booster vaccination. The receptors were sampled from a man aged 18-30 years who received the YFV17D yellow fever vaccine. The CDR3 runs from the conserved cysteine through the conserved F or W. The size entry is marked missing in some rows and otherwise reads once, few, many or a size class.

v_call	clone_size	j_call	cdr3_aa
TRBV20-1	NA	TRBJ2-5	CSALIGQETQYF
TRBV2	NA	TRBJ1-1	CATLGEGQGEAFF
TRBV9	many	TRBJ2-1	CASSSDLPLYNEQFF
TRBV12-3/TRBV12-4	NA	TRBJ2-2	CASSLIPGGGTGELFF
TRBV27	NA	TRBJ2-7	CASSLGYRESYEQYF
TRBV24-1	few	TRBJ2-1	CATSDPSGGWNEQFF
TRBV5-1	NA	TRBJ2-7	CASSAVGTGIYEQYF
TRBV28	few	TRBJ1-1	CASSPPAGMNTEAFF
TRBV12-3/TRBV12-4	few	TRBJ1-4	CASSPQVNEKLFF
TRBV7-9	few	TRBJ2-7	CASSPRTGSYEQYF
TRBV12-3/TRBV12-4	NA	TRBJ1-6	CASSSGYNSPLHF
TRBV7-2	few	TRBJ1-2	CASSLDAGFGYGYTF
TRBV7-2	NA	TRBJ1-2	CASSSRRGDGYTF
TRBV12-3/TRBV12-4	NA	TRBJ2-3	CASSPRTSGGPPDTQYF
TRBV7-8	few	TRBJ1-5	CASSWGGVRFNQPQHF
TRBV6-5	few	TRBJ1-2	CASSPGTGANYGYTF
TRBV7-2	many	TRBJ1-2	CASSTMPDYGYTF
TRBV20-1	NA	TRBJ2-7	CSARSDRSAAEQYF
TRBV29-1	few	TRBJ1-2	CSVGGYTF